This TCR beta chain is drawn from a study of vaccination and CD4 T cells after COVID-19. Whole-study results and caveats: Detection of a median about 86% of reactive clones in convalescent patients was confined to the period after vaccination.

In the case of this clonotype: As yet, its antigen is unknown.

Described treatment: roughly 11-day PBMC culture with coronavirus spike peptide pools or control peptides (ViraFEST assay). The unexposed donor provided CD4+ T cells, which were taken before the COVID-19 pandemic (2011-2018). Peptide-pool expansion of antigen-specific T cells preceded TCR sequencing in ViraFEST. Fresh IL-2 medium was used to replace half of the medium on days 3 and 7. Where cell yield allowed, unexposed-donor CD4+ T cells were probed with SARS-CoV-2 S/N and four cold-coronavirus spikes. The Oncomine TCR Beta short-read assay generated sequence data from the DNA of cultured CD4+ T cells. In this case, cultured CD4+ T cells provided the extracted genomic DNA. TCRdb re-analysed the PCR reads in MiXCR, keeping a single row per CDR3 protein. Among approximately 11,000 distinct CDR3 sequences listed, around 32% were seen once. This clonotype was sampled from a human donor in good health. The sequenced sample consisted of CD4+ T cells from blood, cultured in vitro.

The CDR3, as DNA: TGTGCCAGCTCTTCGACAGGGAAGGACACTGAAGCTTTCTTT. Translating it yields CASSSTGKDTEAFF. This chain connects TRBV18 to TRBJ1-1; 7 positions agree with TRBD1. This CDR3 comprises 14 residues. V dropped 6 bases and J dropped 3; count of bases not matched to a gene: 7. Looked up from germline, CDR1 is KGHSH and CDR2 is LQKENI.